These 24 T cell receptor beta chains were sequenced from one sample in a study of blood T cells in healthy people across ages (dated by TCRdb to between 2014 and 2017). Library prep was done by 5' RACE. The sequencer was an Illumina HiSeq 2500. The second PCR ran for roughly 7 to 11 cycles and used a J-beta primer mix along with a sample-barcoded 5' primer. The public reads were reprocessed in TCRdb via fastp at Q25 and MiXCR, keeping in-frame beta chains. Records with the same CDR3 protein are collapsed into one entry carrying the most frequent genes and DNA. The sample data list about 670,000 distinct CDR3 sequences, and 40% to 45% of these were observed just once. Of the sample, about 30% falls within the top ten clones. The sample consisted of blood. The receptor source for this set is a man older than 75 in good health.

This clonotype was seen ten or more times. This chain links TRBV4-1 with TRBJ2-1, with D perhaps matching TRBD1 (7 bases). Germline values: CDR1 MGHRA, CDR2 YSYEKL. Deletions cut 1 base from V and 3 bases from J, with 10 bases between. This CDR3 comprises 15 residues. This CDR3 reads CASSQGQGGYNEQFF. The CDR3 DNA reads as TGCGCCAGCAGCCAAGGACAGGGAGGCTACAATGAGCAGTTCTTC.

This clonotype was counted between two and nine times. The chain uses TRBV6-8 and TRBJ2-1, with D maybe TRBD2 (6 bases). The CDR3 runs to 13 residues. Germline V gives CDR1 MNHGY, CDR2 SAAAGT. CDR3 DNA sequence: TGTGCTCCTCAGGGCTTTTCGGGGGATGAGCAGTTCTTC. Protein sequence: CAPQGFSGDEQFF.

The rearrangement uses TRBV6-2 or TRBV6-3 and TRBJ2-5; the match to TRBD2 covers 12 bases. The CDR3 is 16 residues long. V dropped 6 bases and J dropped 5; count of bases not matched to a gene: 10. Germline CDR1 is MNHEY and CDR2 is SVGEGT. For the CDR3, the DNA is TGTGCCAGCAGATGGGGGACTAGCGGGTCAAAGGAGACCCAGTACTTC. As protein: CASRWGTSGSKETQYF.

The chain uses TRBV6-5 and TRBJ2-2; the match to TRBD2 covers 13 bases. Germline CDR1 is MNHEY and CDR2 is SVGAGI. V was clipped by 5 bases and J by 4 bases; unmatched bases: 4. This CDR3 comprises 16 residues. Written as DNA, the CDR3 is TGTGCCAGCAGTACGGGACTAGCGGGGTTCACCGGGGAGCTGTTTTTT. Encoded protein: CASSTGLAGFTGELFF.

CDR3 sequence reads: CASSQDQGAVTDTQYF. Written as DNA, the CDR3 is TGTGCCAGCAGCCAAGATCAGGGGGCAGTTACAGATACGCAGTATTTT. This chain connects TRBV3-1 to TRBJ2-3; TRBD1 agrees at 8 bases. V was pared by 0 bases and J by 3 bases, with 5 bases of the junction left unmatched. Germline CDR1 LGHDT, CDR2 YNNKEL (reference sequence). The CDR3 is made up of 16 amino acids.

The chain employs TRBV24-1 and TRBJ1-1; D is ambiguous. The V end lost 5 bases, the J end lost 2 bases, and 2 bases lay between the germline ends. The CDR3 contains 11 residues. Germline V lookup: CDR1 KGHDR, CDR2 SFDVKD. The chain's CDR3 is CATSANTEAFF. CDR3 bases: TGTGCCACCAGTGCTAACACTGAAGCTTTCTTT.

This clonotype showed up just a few times. This chain connects TRBV20-1 to TRBJ2-4, with a possible D match to TRBD2 (5 bases). The J call may be mistaken, given a closer DNA end match to TRBJ2-7. Per the germline V gene, CDR1 is DFQATT and CDR2 is SNEGSKA (reference sequence). There are 13 residues in the CDR3. The CDR3 DNA is TGCAGTGCCCCTAAACCGGGGAATTACGAGCAGTACTTC. As protein: CSAPKPGNYEQYF.

The chain has TRBV3-1 and TRBJ2-1; D gene unclear. CDR3 length: 19 residues. Trimming took off 0 bases at V and 6 bases at J, with 24 bases between the two ends. Per the germline V gene, CDR1 is LGHDT and CDR2 is YNNKEL (reference sequence). The CDR3 coding sequence is TGTGCCAGCAGCCAAGATCTTGTGATTCCCCCCGTATTTCCCAATGAGCAGTTCTTC. Its protein product is CASSQDLVIPPVFPNEQFF.

As concerns this clonotype: A much larger clone is a single base away; this may be a read error. The chain carries TRBV3-1 and TRBJ2-1; 15 bases line up with TRBD2. The CDR3 contains 16 residues. CDR1 and CDR2 from the germline V gene are LGHDT and YNNKEL (reference sequence). V gave up 8 bases and J gave up 7 bases; unmatched junction bases: 9. The CDR3 spells CASGLAGGGVRNEQFF. The CDR3 bases are TGTGCCAGCGGACTAGCGGGAGGGGGAGTAAGGAATGAGCAGTTCTTC.

This clonotype has just a few counts. The rearrangement links TRBV3-1 to TRBJ1-2; D gene ambiguous. This CDR3 comprises 14 residues. Trimming shortened V by 4 bases and J by 4 bases, and 13 bases separated the two germline ends. The germline V gene has CDR1 LGHDT and CDR2 YNNKEL (reference sequence). The DNA for the CDR3 is TGTGCCAGCAGCCCCCAGAGGAGAGCCTATGGCTACACCTTC. The encoded protein is CASSPQRRAYGYTF.

This sequence joins TRBV28 and TRBJ1-2; D ambiguous. Germline loops: CDR1 MDHEN, CDR2 SYDVKM. The V end lost 5 bases, the J end lost 5 bases, and 15 bases lay between the germline ends. This CDR3 comprises 14 residues. CDR3 in amino acids: CASSVVGSEYGYTF. CDR3 DNA: TGTGCCAGCAGTGTAGTGGGCTCCGAATATGGCTACACCTTC.

The sample holds one count of this clonotype. This rearrangement joins TRBV2 to TRBJ2-1, with D possibly TRBD2 on 6 matching bases. The end of the DNA is better explained by TRBJ2-7, so the J call may be wrong. Germline-derived CDR1 and CDR2 are SNHLY and FYNNEI. This CDR3 spans 17 amino acids. The CDR3 loop reads CASSETVAVSSYNGQYF. CDR3 sequence (DNA): TGTGCCAGCAGTGAAACTGTAGCGGTGAGCTCCTACAATGGGCAGTACTTC.

The genes are TRBV20-1 and TRBJ1-5, with D possibly matching TRBD1 (6 bases). Germline V gene lookup returns CDR1 DFQATT and CDR2 SNEGSKA (reference sequence). Trimming left V 0 bases short and J 6 bases short, with 15 bases between. This CDR3 comprises 15 residues. CDR3 loop: CSARDYTGGSQPQHF. In DNA form, the CDR3 reads TGCAGTGCTAGAGATTACACGGGGGGCAGTCAGCCCCAGCATTTT.

The chain recombines TRBV20-1 with TRBJ1-2; D perhaps matches TRBD1 (6 bases). Germline values: CDR1 DFQATT, CDR2 SNEGSKA (reference sequence). Trimming shortened V by 5 bases and J by 6 bases, and 13 bases separated the two germline ends. This CDR3 spans 12 amino acids. The DNA for the CDR3 is TGCAGTGCTGGGGGCGGGGGCGATGGCTACACCTTC. Protein: CSAGGGGDGYTF.

The chain uses TRBV30 and TRBJ2-7; the match to TRBD2 covers 7 bases. V was pared by 2 bases and J by 2 bases, with 6 bases of the junction left unmatched. The CDR3 contains 14 residues. Germline CDR1 and CDR2: GTSNPN and SVGIG (reference sequence). CDR3 in amino acids: CAWSRGGIAYEQYF. The CDR3 nucleotides read TGTGCCTGGAGTAGGGGAGGGATCGCCTACGAGCAGTACTTC.

This clonotype has a single count. The gene calls are TRBV11-2 and TRBJ2-3; maybe TRBD2 (5 bases). In germline, CDR1 is SGHAT, CDR2 FQNNGV. The CDR3 has 15 residues. Trimming pared 3 bases from V and 4 bases from J, leaving 14 bases between. CDR3 region: CASSFSSRGADTQYF. In DNA, the CDR3 is TGTGCCAGCAGCTTTTCTAGCAGAGGCGCAGATACGCAGTATTTT.

This clonotype has just a few counts. J is TRBJ2-7 and V is TRBV7-2; D might be TRBD1 (6 bases). V lost 5 bases and J lost 3, with 11 bases in between. Looked up from germline, CDR1 is SGHTA and CDR2 is FQGNSA. The CDR3 totals 13 residues. DNA of the CDR3: TGTGCCAGCAGCAAACAGGGCTTCTACGAGCAGTACTTC. Translation gives CASSKQGFYEQYF.

The chain joins TRBV7-8 to TRBJ2-4, with TRBD1 as a possible D gene (6 bases). Germline V gene sequence: CDR1 SGHVS, CDR2 FQNEAQ. The CDR3 spans 18 residues. The V end was cut by 0 bases, the J end by 0 bases, with 15 bases between. The CDR3 reads CASSLAQRQAVAKNIQYF. In nucleotides, the CDR3 is TGTGCCAGCAGCTTAGCGCAGCGACAGGCGGTAGCCAAAAACATTCAGTACTTC. The entire variable domain, with the rest obtained from reference TRBV7-8 and TRBJ2-4, is as follows: GAGVSQSPRYKVAKRGQDVALRCDPISGHVSLFWYQQALGQGPEFLTYFQNEAQLDKSGLPSDRFFAERPEGSVSTLKIQRTQQEDSAVYLCASSLAQRQAVAKNIQYFGAGTRLSVL.

The J gene is TRBJ1-2, the V gene TRBV7-2; weak D call: TRBD1 (6 bases). The CDR3 spans 16 residues. Germline CDR1 reads SGHTA; CDR2 reads FQGNSA. The V gene lost 6 bases and the J gene lost 5 bases, with 22 bases spanning the gap. CDR3 sequence: CASSERGGLKVYGYTF. DNA for the CDR3: TGTGCCAGCAGTGAAAGGGGGGGATTGAAGGTTTATGGCTACACCTTC.

This clonotype occurred once. The chain employs TRBV6-1 and TRBJ1-5, with unresolved D. The CDR3 covers 14 residues. Germline V gene sequence: CDR1 MNHNS, CDR2 SASEGT. Trimming shortened V by 4 bases and J by 1 base, and 8 bases separated the two germline ends. The CDR3 coding sequence is TGTGCCAGCAGTGTCGCAGTGAGCAATCAGCCCCAGCATTTT. This codes for CASSVAVSNQPQHF.

The rearrangement links TRBV7-2 to TRBJ2-4, with TRBD2 matching 7 bases. TRBJ2-7 explains the end of the DNA better; the J call may be wrong. The CDR3 sequence is 15 residues long. CDR1 and CDR2 from the germline V gene are SGHTA and FQGNSA. The CDR3: CASSLDPGAGDEQYF. CDR3 bases: TGTGCCAGCAGCTTAGATCCCGGGGCGGGGGACGAGCAGTACTTC.

This clonotype was observed a few times. The V call is TRBV4-3, the J call TRBJ2-3; the D is unclear. The germline gives CDR1 LGHNA, CDR2 YSLEER. Trimming shortened V by 3 bases and J by 6 bases, and 7 bases separated the two germline ends. The CDR3 extends over 12 amino acids. CDR3 in DNA: TGCGCCAGCAGCCACTTCGCGGATACGCAGTATTTT. Its translation is CASSHFADTQYF.

This clonotype turned up a few times. The rearrangement joins TRBV24-1 to TRBJ2-3; the match to TRBD2 covers 9 bases. CDR1 is KGHDR and CDR2 is SFDVKD in the germline V gene. The V and J ends lost 2 bases and 6 bases, in that order; junction bases with no gene match: 5. The CDR3 is made up of 15 amino acids. The CDR3 loop reads CATSDWASGVDTQYF. As DNA, the CDR3 is TGTGCCACCAGTGATTGGGCTAGCGGGGTGGATACGCAGTATTTT.

The sample holds a few counts of this clonotype. The chain's CDR3 is CSVEGLLTSGKETQYF. The DNA for the CDR3 is TGCAGCGTTGAAGGACTCCTGACTAGCGGAAAAGAGACCCAGTACTTC. The rearrangement uses TRBV29-1 and TRBJ2-5; 9 nucleotides line up with TRBD2. The CDR3 loop spans 16 amino acids. With 1 base clipped from V and 3 bases from J, the junction kept 9 bases outside the gene matches. Germline CDR1 and CDR2: SQVTM and ANQGSEA.